This T cell receptor beta chain appears in the sequencing data of a study of beta chain features in type 1 diabetes. The study, taken as a whole, reports: Type 1 diabetes patients had fewer VDJ junction insertions and more deletions.

The investigators reverse transcribed all of the isolated RNA, so they sequenced expressed TCRB transcripts. Sequencing was performed with immunoSEQ multiplex PCR; in TCRdb, only in-frame clones are kept and a portion is missing. The sample contains roughly 310,000 clones, roughly 11% of which appear only once. On this clone: Its antigen is undetermined.

The CDR3 totals 15 residues. V shed 5 bases and J shed 7 bases, with 17 bases lying between them. Per the germline V gene, CDR1 is MNHEY and CDR2 is SVGAGI. Sequencing used naive CD4+ T cells from blood. This receptor was taken from a woman in her twenties or thirties in good health. V and J are TRBV6-5 and TRBJ1-4, with TRBD1 as a possible D gene (5 bases). The CDR3 bases are TGTGCCAGCAGTCCCGGGGGAACTGGACGTGAAAAACTGTTTTTT. Its protein product is CASSPGGTGREKLFF.